This TCR beta chain is drawn from a study of CD8 T cells in Susac syndrome. Sequencing of TCR beta was undertaken in CD8+ and CD4+ T cells derived from blood. The multiple sclerosis control group consisted of treatment-naive patients whose relapsing-remitting disease, which was either stable or active, fulfilled revised McDonald criteria. TEMRA cells were FACS-enriched, unlike CD8+ and CD4+ T cells, which were negatively isolated. The CDR3 has 16 amino acids. Trimming stripped 5 bases from V and 1 base from J, with 19 bases between. CDR1 and CDR2 from the germline V gene are SGHNT and YYREEE (reference sequence). RNA in amounts of roughly 0.45 to 1 ug was reverse transcribed with random hexamers. An immunoSEQ multiplex PCR amplified TCR beta CDR3 over 54 Vbeta and 13 Jbeta. TCRdb reanalysed the immunoSEQ multiplex PCR reads using MiXCR and keeps one entry per CDR3 protein. The profile shows about 300,000 distinct CDR3 sequences, about 88% of them singletons.

The specimen was CD8+ T cells from PBMCs. The chain has TRBV5-4 and TRBJ2-7; weak D call: TRBD1 (6 bases). The receptor was isolated from a human donor with multiple sclerosis. CDR3 bases: TGTGCCAGCAGACCGACCCCCGGGACACTTTCCTACGAGCAGTACTTC. It translates to CASRPTPGTLSYEQYF.